This T cell receptor (beta chain) originates from a study of blood T cells in healthy people across ages. Study-wide results and limits: A conclusive naive versus antigen-experienced comparison was prevented by the unsorted PBMCs.

There are a few counts of this clonotype. Its antigen is currently unknown. Primers used in a second PCR of about 7 to 11 cycles were a sample-barcoded 5' primer and a J-beta primer mix. Each cDNA molecule carried a tag from a template-switch adaptor that contained 12 random nucleotides. TCRdb itself ran the 5' RACE reads through MiXCR, one entry per CDR3 protein. The sample lists approximately 800,000 distinct CDR3 sequences, approximately 53% seen once, with 40% to 50% in the top ten. V shed 1 base and J shed 7 bases, with 15 bases lying between them. The germline V gene encodes CDR1 SGHRS and CDR2 YFSETQ. This CDR3 comprises 15 residues.

V gene TRBV5-1 combines with J gene TRBJ2-1, with D maybe TRBD1 (5 bases). This TCR was sampled from a man of 80 years or more in good health. The sample consisted of blood. Here the CDR3 reads CASSLSQGKGNEQFF. CDR3 in DNA: TGCGCCAGCAGCTTGTCGCAGGGAAAGGGAAATGAGCAGTTCTTC.